Below, one TCR beta chain is given with its context. This sample stems from a study of CD8 T cells in Susac syndrome. High-throughput TCR beta sequencing covered peripheral CD8+ and CD4+ T cells. The TEMRA cells underwent FACS enrichment, while the CD8+ and CD4+ T cells underwent negative isolation. Reverse transcription of roughly 0.5 to 1 ug RNA was carried out with random hexamers. With immunoSEQ multiplex PCR, TCR beta CDR3 was amplified across 54 Vbeta and 13 Jbeta. TCRdb processed the immunoSEQ multiplex PCR reads anew with MiXCR; each CDR3 protein has one entry. The profile shows some 150,000 distinct CDR3 sequences, roughly 94% of them singletons. V was pared by 0 bases and J by 3 bases, with 11 bases between. The germline CDR1 and CDR2 sequences are DFQATT and SNEGSKA (reference sequence). The CDR3 consists of 14 residues.

The rearrangement uses TRBV20-1 and TRBJ1-1; D gene unclear. The sample taken for sequencing was CD8+ T cells from PBMCs. This receptor was taken from a human donor with multiple sclerosis. CDR3 nucleotide sequence: TGCAGTGCTAGAGAAGATCCCTGGGACACTGAAGCTTTCTTT. Translated: CSAREDPWDTEAFF.